The source of this T cell receptor beta chain is a study of vaccination and CD4 T cells after COVID-19. The V end was cut by 0 bases, the J end by 0 bases, with 10 bases between. This CDR3 contains 16 residues. Stated treatment: approximately nine-day PBMC culture with coronavirus spike peptide pools or control peptides (ViraFEST assay). Sequenced with the Oncomine TCR Beta short-read assay was DNA taken from cultured CD4+ T cells. TCRdb independently ran MiXCR on the PCR reads; one entry per CDR3 protein. The sample carries 20,000 or so distinct CDR3 sequences, about 50% recorded once. Turning to this clonotype: Its antigen is not identified.

Sequencing was done on a sample of CD4+ T cells from blood, cultured in vitro. This sequence joins TRBV5-3 and TRBJ1-3; no reliable D call. TRBV5-3 is sorted into the ORF group, with uncertain function. The TCR originated in a human donor who had recovered from COVID-19. The chain's CDR3 is CARSLAQPDSGNTIYF. The CDR3 nucleotides read TGTGCCAGAAGCTTGGCGCAGCCAGACTCTGGAAACACCATATATTTT.